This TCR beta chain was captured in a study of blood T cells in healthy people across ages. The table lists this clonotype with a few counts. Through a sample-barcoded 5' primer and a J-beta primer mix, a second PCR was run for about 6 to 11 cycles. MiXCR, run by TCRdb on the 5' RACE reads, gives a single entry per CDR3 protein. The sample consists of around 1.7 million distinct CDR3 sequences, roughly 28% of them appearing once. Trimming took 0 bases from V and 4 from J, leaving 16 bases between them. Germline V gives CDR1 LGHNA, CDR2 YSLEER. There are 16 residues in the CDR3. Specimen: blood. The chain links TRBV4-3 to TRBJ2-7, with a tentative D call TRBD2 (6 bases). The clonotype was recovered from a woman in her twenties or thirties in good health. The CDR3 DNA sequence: TGCGCCAGCAGCCAAGAAACGGACGGGAGTCGATACGAGCAGTACTTC. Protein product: CASSQETDGSRYEQYF.